A single sample is the source of the 28 T cell receptor beta chains below, sequenced in a study of blood T cell repertoires in COVID-19 (dated by TCRdb to 2020 to 2021). The method behind the library was the immunoSEQ multiplex PCR assay. This immuneACCESS table, as held by TCRdb, lists in-frame sequences with V and J called but not all clones. Of the missing ones, under half trace to an unresolved V gene in checked studies; the others have no known cause. This sample comprises 150,000 or so clones, about 80% of them detected only once. The leading ten clones occupy under 9.5% of the sample. Sequenced input: PBMCs or T cells enriched from blood (not recorded which). The receptor source for this set is a man aged 50-60 years who had recovered from COVID-19.

The J gene is TRBJ2-7, the V gene TRBV3-1 (or the pseudogene TRBV3-2), with no clear D. The CDR3 sequence is 15 residues long. Germline V lookup: CDR1 LGHDT, CDR2 YNNKEL (reference sequence). Trimming shortened V by 1 base and J by 3 bases, and 13 bases separated the two germline ends. The chain's CDR3 is CASSQVLTVNYEQYF. As DNA, the CDR3 is TGTGCCAGCAGCCAAGTTCTCACAGTCAACTACGAGCAGTACTTC.

The rearrangement uses TRBV18 and TRBJ1-3; D ambiguous. Germline loops: CDR1 KGHSH, CDR2 LQKENI. The CDR3 contains 17 residues. V shed 3 bases and J shed 1 base, with 16 bases lying between them. CDR3 DNA: TGTGCCAGCTCACCGCTCGGCTGGCCCGGGTCTGGAAACACCATATATTTT. Its translation: CASSPLGWPGSGNTIYF.

A few counts support this clone. This chain joins TRBV7-8 and TRBJ1-3; D not resolved. The CDR3 is 14 amino acids. The V gene's germline CDR1 is SGHVS and CDR2 FQNEAQ. The V end was cut by 3 bases, the J end by 0 bases, with 6 bases between. The CDR3 sequence is CASSFGVSGNTIYF. CDR3 nucleotide sequence: TGTGCCAGCAGCTTCGGGGTCTCTGGAAACACCATATATTTT. Full variable domain (missing parts from reference TRBV7-8 and TRBJ1-3): GAGVSQSPRYKVAKRGQDVALRCDPISGHVSLFWYQQALGQGPEFLTYFQNEAQLDKSGLPSDRFFAERPEGSVSTLKIQRTQQEDSAVYLCASSFGVSGNTIYFGEGSWLTVV.

This chain links TRBV5-4 with TRBJ1-2, with a tentative D call TRBD1 (5 bases). V lost 5 bases and J lost 3, with 17 bases in between. Germline V gene sequence: CDR1 SGHNT, CDR2 YYREEE (reference sequence). CDR3 length: 15 amino acids. Here the CDR3 DNA reads TGTGCCAGCAGTGATACGGGCTGGGGGGACTATGGCTACACCTTC. Translated: CASSDTGWGDYGYTF.

The chain employs TRBV18 and TRBJ2-7; tentative D call: TRBD1 (5 bases). With 3 bases removed from V and 2 bases from J, the gap between germline ends came to 11 bases. The germline V gene has CDR1 KGHSH and CDR2 LQKENI. The CDR3 extends over 14 amino acids. The CDR3 region is CASSPLQDAYEQYF. In DNA, the CDR3 is TGTGCCAGCTCACCGCTACAGGACGCCTACGAGCAGTACTTC.

The rearrangement joins TRBV11-3 to TRBJ2-2; TRBD2 aligns across 9 bases. The germline gives CDR1 SGHNT, CDR2 YENEEA. This CDR3 comprises 16 residues. The ends lost 1 base at V and 4 bases at J; junction bases unmatched: 4. CDR3 DNA: TGTGCCAGCAGCTTAGGGGCGGGGGGGGGCACCGGGGAGCTGTTTTTT. It yields the protein CASSLGAGGGTGELFF.

This chain joins TRBV9 and TRBJ2-3, with TRBD2 matching over 7 bases. This CDR3 has 15 residues. Germline CDR1 is SGDLS and CDR2 is YYNGEE. After removal of 5 bases from V and 4 bases from J, the junction contained 10 bases not matched to a gene. The CDR3 bases are TGTGCCAGCAGTCCAGCGGGGAATATCGCAGATACGCAGTATTTT. Translating gives CASSPAGNIADTQYF. The full variable domain, in which reference TRBV9 and TRBJ2-3 provide the parts outside the CDR3, is DSGVTQTPKHLITATGQRVTLRCSPRSGDLSVYWYQQSLDQGLQFLIQYYNGEERAKGNILERFSAQQFPDLHSELNLSSLELGDSALYFCASSPAGNIADTQYFGPGTRLTVL.

V and J are TRBV21-1 and TRBJ1-2. TRBV21-1 is a documented pseudogene. The CDR3 covers 15 residues. The CDR3 region is CASSKERGRGYGYTF. CDR3 sequence (DNA): TGTGCCAGCAGCAAAGAGCGGGGCCGCGGCTATGGCTACACCTTC.

This clone was detected once. The chain recombines TRBV24-1 with TRBJ2-2; 10 bases map to TRBD1. Germline-derived CDR1 and CDR2 are KGHDR and SFDVKD. There are 24 residues in the CDR3. The ends lost 4 bases at V and 5 bases at J; junction bases unmatched: 30. The CDR3 region has the DNA TGTGCCACCAGTGACCGCAGGAGTTACCCCTCGGGACAGGGGCCAAACAGTAGGACCGGGGAGCTGTTTTTT. Translating gives CATSDRRSYPSGQGPNSRTGELFF.

V usage is TRBV7-2 and J usage is TRBJ2-7; possible D gene TRBD1, 6 bases. There are 18 residues in the CDR3. Trimming took 2 bases from V and 0 from J, leaving 20 bases between them. Germline V lookup: CDR1 SGHTA, CDR2 FQGNSA. CDR3 in amino acids: CASSLRSGTRSPSYEQYF. Here the CDR3 DNA reads TGTGCCAGCAGCTTACGGTCCGGGACACGGTCCCCCTCCTACGAGCAGTACTTC. The whole variable domain, filled in from reference TRBV7-2 and TRBJ2-7, reads GAGVSQSPSNKVTEKGKDVELRCDPISGHTALYWYRQSLGQGLEFLIYFQGNSAPDKSGLPSDRFSAERTGGSVSTLTIQRTQQEDSAVYLCASSLRSGTRSPSYEQYFGPGTRLTVT.

The chain joins TRBV5-4 to TRBJ1-4; D remains unclear. This CDR3 is 15 amino acids long. The V end was cut by 0 bases, the J end by 3 bases, with 9 bases between. In germline, CDR1 is SGHNT, CDR2 YYREEE (reference sequence). CDR3 in amino acids: CASSLAGRANEKLFF. For the CDR3, the DNA is TGTGCCAGCAGCTTGGCGGGGAGGGCTAATGAAAAACTGTTTTTT.

The chain has TRBV30 and TRBJ1-3; 7 bases align to TRBD1. V was pared by 1 base and J by 0 bases, with 6 bases of the junction left unmatched. Germline loops: CDR1 GTSNPN, CDR2 SVGIG (reference sequence). The CDR3 totals 16 residues. The CDR3 spells CAWSEGGATSGNTIYF. The CDR3, as DNA: TGTGCCTGGAGTGAAGGGGGCGCGACCTCTGGAAACACCATATATTTT.

The V and J genes are TRBV7-9 and TRBJ2-7; TRBD2 matches 15 bases. The V segment lost 1 base and the J segment 7 bases; nucleotides outside the gene matches: 8. Germline V lookup: CDR1 SEHNR, CDR2 FQNEAQ (reference sequence). This CDR3 region has 17 residues. Here the CDR3 reads CASSLGGGLAGGREQYF. The CDR3 DNA reads as TGTGCCAGCAGCTTAGGAGGAGGACTAGCGGGGGGGAGAGAGCAGTACTTC.

V and J are TRBV7-2 and TRBJ2-3, with unresolved D. Deletions cut 0 bases from V and 1 base from J, with 11 bases between. The CDR3 has 16 residues. From germline, CDR1 is SGHTA and CDR2 FQGNSA. CDR3 bases: TGTGCCAGCAGCTTAGCGCGTAGTCGGGGCACAGATACGCAGTATTTT. Protein product: CASSLARSRGTDTQYF. The full variable domain, rest sourced from reference TRBV7-2 and TRBJ2-3, is GAGVSQSPSNKVTEKGKDVELRCDPISGHTALYWYRQSLGQGLEFLIYFQGNSAPDKSGLPSDRFSAERTGGSVSTLTIQRTQQEDSAVYLCASSLARSRGTDTQYFGPGTRLTVL.

The sample holds a few counts of this clone. The V and J genes are TRBV11-3 and TRBJ2-1, with 7 bases identical to TRBD1. The ends lost 5 bases at V and 4 bases at J; junction bases unmatched: 5. The CDR3 runs to 14 residues. Germline V gives CDR1 SGHNT, CDR2 YENEEA. CDR3: CASSPRGQYNEQFF. The CDR3 DNA sequence: TGTGCCAGCAGCCCGAGGGGGCAGTACAATGAGCAGTTCTTC.

The chain recombines TRBV30 with TRBJ2-3, with 7 bases that match TRBD1. There are 16 residues in the CDR3. Germline V gives CDR1 GTSNPN, CDR2 SVGIG (reference sequence). The junction had 10 bases not matched to a gene; V was cut back by 4 bases and J by 0 bases. The DNA for the CDR3 is TGTGCCTGGATTACATACAGGGGTCTAAGCACAGATACGCAGTATTTT. Its translation: CAWITYRGLSTDTQYF.

The chain recombines TRBV5-6 with TRBJ1-6, with 7 bases matching TRBD1. The CDR3 runs to 14 residues. The J segment lost 10 bases and the V segment lost 0 bases, leaving 4 bases of the junction unmatched. Germline V gives CDR1 SGHDT, CDR2 YYEEEE. CDR3 sequence: CASSLGQGGSPLHF. CDR3 coding DNA: TGTGCCAGCAGCTTGGGACAGGGCGGATCACCCCTCCACTTT.

In DNA, the CDR3 is TGTGCCAGCAGTGACCAACCTGATCGGGGATCCGGGGAGCTGTTTTTT. Its protein is CASSDQPDRGSGELFF. This chain joins TRBV2 and TRBJ2-2; D is possibly TRBD2 (5 bases). The germline V gene has CDR1 SNHLY and CDR2 FYNNEI. The CDR3 has 16 amino acids. Trimming took off 3 bases at V and 6 bases at J, with 17 bases between the two ends.

The genes are TRBV10-2 and TRBJ2-1; TRBD1 agrees at 9 bases. J was trimmed by 4 bases and V by 3 bases; bases with no gene match: 7. The germline gives CDR1 WSHSY, CDR2 SAAADI. This CDR3 contains 16 residues. CDR3 region: CASSDYGTGSYNEQFF. CDR3 nucleotide sequence: TGCGCCAGCAGTGACTACGGGACAGGGTCTTACAATGAGCAGTTCTTC.

This clone showed up just a few times. The chain combines TRBV19 with TRBJ1-5, with a possible D match to TRBD1 (6 bases). V was shortened by 7 bases and J by 4 bases, with 29 bases between the two germline ends. This CDR3 is built from 19 residues. The V gene's germline CDR1 is LNHDA and CDR2 SQIVND (reference sequence). The CDR3 DNA reads as TGTGCCAGTACCGCTTACAGGACAGATGGTGGAATTCGGAATCAGCCCCAGCATTTT. It yields the protein CASTAYRTDGGIRNQPQHF.

The chain joins TRBV29-1 to TRBJ2-3, with D possibly TRBD1 on 5 matching bases. Trimming removed 3 bases at V and 4 bases at J, with 11 bases between. The CDR3 contains 13 residues. Looked up from germline, CDR1 is SQVTM and CDR2 is ANQGSEA. The CDR3 reads CSVEQGGADTQYF. The CDR3 nucleotides are TGCAGCGTTGAGCAGGGCGGTGCAGATACGCAGTATTTT.

The genes are TRBV6-2 or TRBV6-3 and TRBJ1-5; weak D call: TRBD1 (6 bases). V lost 6 bases, J lost 5 bases, and 11 bases lay in between. The CDR3 is 13 residues long. Per germline, CDR1 MNHEY and CDR2 SVGEGT. The CDR3 nucleotides are TGTGCCAGCAGCACCTACAGGGATCAGCCCCAGCATTTT. Residues: CASSTYRDQPQHF.

The chain joins TRBV7-6 to TRBJ1-1; D ambiguous. V was trimmed by 2 bases and J by 3 bases, leaving 7 bases between them. The CDR3 totals 13 residues. Germline CDR1 is SGHVS and CDR2 is FNYEAQ. The CDR3 DNA reads TGTGCCAGCAGCTTATCTCTCTACACTGAAGCTTTCTTT. It is translated as CASSLSLYTEAFF.

This clone appeared a single time. The chain has TRBV7-2 and TRBJ2-5, with TRBD1 matching 8 bases. V shed 6 bases and J 5 bases; nucleotides not matched to a gene: 8. Germline V gene sequence: CDR1 SGHTA, CDR2 FQGNSA. The CDR3 sequence is 14 residues long. The CDR3 loop reads CASSFQGAEETQYF. The CDR3 DNA follows: TGTGCCAGCAGTTTTCAGGGGGCTGAGGAGACCCAGTACTTC.

The rearrangement uses TRBV15 and TRBJ1-6, with a possible D match to TRBD1 (5 bases). The ends were cut back, 1 base at V and 8 bases at J, with 18 bases in the middle. The CDR3 loop spans 17 amino acids. The germline CDR1 and CDR2 sequences are LNHNV and YYDKDF (reference sequence). CDR3 residues: CATSRGRPFGGDSPLHF. The DNA of the CDR3 is TGTGCCACCAGCAGAGGGCGGCCTTTCGGGGGTGATTCACCCCTCCACTTT.

The chain couples TRBV7-9 to TRBJ1-1; 9 bases are a match to TRBD1. Germline assignment: CDR1 SEHNR and CDR2 FQNEAQ (reference sequence). Losses at the gene ends were 5 bases for V and 1 base for J; bases not matched to a gene: 5. This CDR3 comprises 15 residues. This chain's CDR3 is CASSEADRGNTEAFF. CDR3 coding DNA: TGTGCCAGCAGCGAAGCGGACAGGGGGAACACTGAAGCTTTCTTT.

The chain employs TRBV7-3 and TRBJ2-2; 7 bases are a match to TRBD1. The germline V gene has CDR1 SGHTA and CDR2 FQGTGA. V dropped 4 bases and J dropped 0; count of bases not matched to a gene: 2. This CDR3 has 15 residues. The CDR3 coding sequence is TGTGCCAGCAGCTCCGGGACAGCGAACACCGGGGAGCTGTTTTTT. Its protein product is CASSSGTANTGELFF.

J is TRBJ1-3 and V is TRBV5-5; TRBD1 is a possible D gene (5 bases). Looked up from germline, CDR1 is SGHKS and CDR2 is YYEKEE (reference sequence). V was shortened by 0 bases and J by 7 bases, with 8 bases between the two germline ends. The CDR3 consists of 13 residues. The CDR3 protein is CASSLASGNTIYF. CDR3 in DNA: TGTGCCAGCAGCTTGGCATCAGGGAACACCATATATTTT.